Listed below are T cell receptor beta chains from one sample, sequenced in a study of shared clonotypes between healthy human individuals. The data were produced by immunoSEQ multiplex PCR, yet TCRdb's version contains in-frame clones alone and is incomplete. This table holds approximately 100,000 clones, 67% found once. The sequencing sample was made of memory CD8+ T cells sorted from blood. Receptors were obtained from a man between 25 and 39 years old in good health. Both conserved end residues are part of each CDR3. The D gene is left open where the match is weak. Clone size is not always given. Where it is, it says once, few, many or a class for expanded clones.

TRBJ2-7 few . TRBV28 CASVDAYEQYF
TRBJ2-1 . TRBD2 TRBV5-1 CASSLEPSGRNEQFF
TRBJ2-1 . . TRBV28 CASMKPKGNNEQFF
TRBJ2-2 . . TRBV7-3 CASSLVGVGELFF
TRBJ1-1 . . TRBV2 CASSELTGPKAFF
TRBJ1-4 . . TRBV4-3 CASSQWRGTTNEKLFF
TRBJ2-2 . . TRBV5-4 CASSPVARENTGELFF
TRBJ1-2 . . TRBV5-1 CASGETGGGYGYTF
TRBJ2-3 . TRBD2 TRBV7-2 CASSLGGTSGRDTQYF
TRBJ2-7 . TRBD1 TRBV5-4 CASSLRQGTYEQYF
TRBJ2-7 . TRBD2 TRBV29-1 CSVEGLAGEYEQYF
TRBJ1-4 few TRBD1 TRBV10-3 CAISPGTGLNEKLFF
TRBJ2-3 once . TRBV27 CASSLSPTPDTQYF
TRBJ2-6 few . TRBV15 CATSREGSGANVLTF
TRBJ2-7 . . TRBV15 CATSRVLAYEQYF
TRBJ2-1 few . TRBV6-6 CASSYQYEQFF
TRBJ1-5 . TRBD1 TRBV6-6 CASSYGQGASNQPQHF
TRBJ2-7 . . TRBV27 CASSLSKGVWREQYF
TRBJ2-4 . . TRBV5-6 CASSLFRELAKNIQYF
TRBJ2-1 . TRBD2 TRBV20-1 CSAETSYEQFF
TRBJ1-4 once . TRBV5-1 CASSLQGLGEKLFF
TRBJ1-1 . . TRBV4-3 CASSQDMYERRDTEAFF
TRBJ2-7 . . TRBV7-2 CASSPRLVSYEQYF
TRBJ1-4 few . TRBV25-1 CASSELGGALFF
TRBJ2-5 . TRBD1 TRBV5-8 CANGGRGRNQETQYF
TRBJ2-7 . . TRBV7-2 CASSLEGEMRGYEQYF
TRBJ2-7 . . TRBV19 CASSMTGIYTYEQYF
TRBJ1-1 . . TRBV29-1 CSVVEGNTEAFF